A selection of T cell receptor beta chains follows, all from one sample in a study of blood T cell repertoires in COVID-19. Generated by immunoSEQ multiplex PCR, the TCRdb table keeps only in-frame clones and is missing some. The sample yields a few hundred thousand clones, 70% to 90% seen once. The sequenced sample was PBMCs or T cells enriched from blood (not recorded which). The source is a woman aged 45-65 years who had recovered from COVID-19. Each CDR3 is given with its conserved first and last residue. The D gene is left open where the match is weak. Clone size is given for some rows only: seen once, a few or many times, or a class if the clone is expanded.

TRBJ1-3	-	TRBV7-2	-	CASSLVAGDGNTIYF	TGTGCCAGCAGCTTAGTGGCAGGGGACGGAAACACCATATATTTT
TRBJ1-5	TRBD1	TRBV15	-	CATSRDQTGGGNQPQHF	TGTGCCACCAGCAGAGATCAGACAGGGGGGGGCAATCAGCCCCAGCATTTT
TRBJ2-1	TRBD2	TRBV11-2	-	CASSLGLAGGPMFDEQFF	TGTGCCAGCAGCTTGGGACTAGCGGGAGGGCCGATGTTTGATGAGCAGTTCTTC
TRBJ2-1	TRBD1	TRBV25-1	-	CASSEWGTGNEQFF	TGTGCCAGCAGTGAATGGGGGACAGGCAATGAGCAGTTCTTC
TRBJ2-1	TRBD2	TRBV6-5	-	CASKWASGRGEQFF	TGTGCCAGCAAGTGGGCTAGCGGGAGAGGAGAGCAGTTCTTC
TRBJ1-4	TRBD1	TRBV7-9	-	CASSWGTGGKEKLFF	TGTGCCAGCAGCTGGGGGACAGGGGGTAAAGAAAAACTGTTTTTT
TRBJ2-1	TRBD2	TRBV9	-	CASSSQTSGRTDEQFF	TGTGCCAGCAGCTCCCAGACTAGCGGGAGGACGGATGAGCAGTTCTTC
TRBJ1-5	-	TRBV6-2/TRBV6-3	-	CASSQGNRNQPQHF	TGTGCCAGCAGTCAGGGGAACCGAAATCAGCCCCAGCATTTT
TRBJ1-6	-	TRBV28	once	CASSFGAGGRSPLHF	-
TRBJ2-3	TRBD2	TRBV5-6	-	CASSLAGRMTSGAADTQYF	TGTGCCAGCAGCTTGGCGGGCAGGATGACTAGCGGGGCCGCGGATACGCAGTATTTT
TRBJ1-2	-	TRBV18	-	CASSPLSGQINYGYTF	TGTGCCAGCTCACCCCTCTCGGGACAAATAAACTATGGCTACACCTTC
TRBJ2-1	-	TRBV3-1/TRBV3-2	few	CASSQDSPYNEQFF	TGTGCCAGCAGCCAAGACAGTCCCTACAATGAGCAGTTCTTC
TRBJ2-3	TRBD2	TRBV3-1/TRBV3-2	-	CASSLTSGRAWDTQYF	TGTGCCAGCAGCCTGACTAGCGGGAGGGCCTGGGATACGCAGTATTTT
TRBJ1-5	TRBD1	TRBV19	-	CASNSPTGGPQHF	TGTGCCAGTAATAGCCCGACAGGGGGACCCCAGCATTTT
TRBJ1-3	-	TRBV6-5	-	CASRTTHISGNTIYF	TGTGCCAGCAGAACCACACACATCTCTGGAAACACCATATATTTT
TRBJ2-7	-	TRBV7-2	-	CASSLGGRNRYEQYF	TGTGCCAGCAGCCTGGGGGGTCGAAACCGGTACGAGCAGTACTTC
TRBJ1-2	-	TRBV11-2	-	CASSPRGRGYTF	TGTGCCAGCAGCCCCAGAGGGCGGGGCTACACCTTC
TRBJ2-2	-	TRBV11-2	-	CASSPLSLRNTGELFF	TGTGCCAGCAGCCCCCTCTCGCTGAGGAACACCGGGGAGCTGTTTTTT
TRBJ1-6	TRBD1	TRBV2	-	CASSGDRVNSPLHF	TGTGCCAGCAGCGGGGACAGGGTTAATTCACCCCTCCACTTT
TRBJ2-7	TRBD1	TRBV19	-	CASSDPGDSRYEQYF	TGTGCCAGTAGTGATCCCGGGGACAGTAGGTACGAGCAGTACTTC
TRBJ1-6	TRBD1	TRBV28	-	CASSLSRTGYSPLHF	TGTGCCAGCAGTTTATCTAGGACAGGGTATTCACCCCTCCACTTT
TRBJ2-2	-	TRBV4-2	-	CASSPREGPSTGELFF	TGTGCCAGCAGCCCCCGGGAAGGGCCCAGCACCGGGGAGCTGTTTTTT
TRBJ2-5	-	TRBV6-5	-	CASTPPGSAGGTQYF	TGTGCCAGCACTCCCCCGGGGAGCGCCGGAGGGACCCAGTACTTC
TRBJ1-2	-	TRBV28	few	CASSPRASVNYGYTF	TGTGCCAGCAGTCCCAGGGCCTCGGTTAACTATGGCTACACCTTC
TRBJ2-3	-	TRBV3-1/TRBV3-2	-	CASSTTPTDTQYF	TGTGCCAGCAGCACTACTCCGACAGATACGCAGTATTTT
TRBJ1-1	-	TRBV5-1	-	CASSSGQNTEAFF	TGCGCCAGCAGCTCGGGACAGAACACTGAAGCTTTCTTT
TRBJ2-7	TRBD1	TRBV28	-	CASSLPGQGFYEQYF	TGTGCCAGCAGTTTGCCGGGACAGGGATTCTACGAGCAGTACTTC
TRBJ2-3	TRBD2	TRBV29-1	few	CSVASGLAGELARDTQYF	TGCAGCGTCGCCAGCGGACTAGCGGGAGAACTGGCACGCGATACGCAGTATTTT
TRBJ2-7	-	TRBV6-5	-	CASSTYPSYEQYF	TGTGCCAGCAGTACCTATCCATCCTACGAGCAGTACTTC
TRBJ1-5	-	TRBV6-6	-	CASSYGQRPQHF	TGTGCCAGCAGTTACGGCCAAAGGCCCCAGCATTTT
TRBJ2-3	-	TRBV19	-	CASRLGAGDTQYF	TGTGCCAGTAGGTTGGGAGCGGGAGATACGCAGTATTTT
TRBJ2-7	-	TRBV27	-	CASSLRGGWYF	TGTGCCAGCAGCCTTAGGGGGGGGTGGTACTTC
TRBJ1-2	TRBD1	TRBV9	-	CASNFGQGDGYGYTF	TGTGCCAGCAATTTCGGACAGGGGGATGGCTATGGCTACACCTTC
TRBJ2-1	TRBD1	TRBV9	once	CASSVGRQGNSIEQFF	TGTGCCAGCAGCGTAGGAAGACAGGGAAATAGTATCGAGCAGTTCTTC
TRBJ1-5	TRBD1	TRBV28	-	CASSFLTGGSNQPQHF	TGTGCCAGCAGTTTCTTAACAGGGGGAAGCAATCAGCCCCAGCATTTT
TRBJ1-2	-	TRBV19	-	CASSIDRDYGYTF	TGTGCCAGTAGTATAGACAGGGACTATGGCTACACCTTC
TRBJ2-2	-	TRBV24-1	-	CATSDPYTGELFF	TGTGCCACCAGTGATCCTTACACCGGGGAGCTGTTTTTT
TRBJ2-7	-	TRBV29-1	-	CSVAARRGYEQYF	TGCAGCGTTGCGGCCCGCAGGGGCTACGAGCAGTACTTC
TRBJ2-3	-	TRBV5-1	-	CASSLAAVGAGTDTQYF	TGCGCCAGCAGCTTGGCCGCAGTGGGAGCGGGCACAGATACGCAGTATTTT
TRBJ1-6	-	TRBV10-3	-	CAISPTGVYNSPLHF	TGTGCCATCAGCCCGACAGGCGTCTATAATTCACCCCTCCACTTT
TRBJ1-1	-	TRBV18	-	CASSPPFKTYTEAFF	TGTGCCAGCTCACCACCGTTCAAGACATACACTGAAGCTTTCTTT
TRBJ2-7	TRBD2	TRBV28	once	CASRETSGRFYEQYF	TGTGCCAGCAGAGAAACTAGCGGGAGGTTCTACGAGCAGTACTTC
TRBJ1-4	TRBD1	TRBV12-5	-	CASGLSTRQGEVKLFF	TGTGCTAGTGGTTTAAGTACGAGACAGGGGGAGGTAAAACTGTTTTTT
TRBJ2-2	TRBD2	TRBV28	few	CASSLVHRGEEDTGELFF	TGTGCCAGCAGTTTGGTCCATCGGGGGGAAGAGGATACCGGGGAGCTGTTTTTT
TRBJ2-1	-	TRBV19	-	CASSPTDLPYNEQFF	TGTGCCAGTAGCCCGACAGACCTTCCCTACAATGAGCAGTTCTTC
TRBJ1-2	-	TRBV28	-	CASTPEGLGYYGYTF	TGTGCCAGCACCCCGGAGGGGTTGGGGTACTATGGCTACACCTTC
TRBJ2-7	TRBD1	TRBV12-3/TRBV12-4	-	CASSLQGSYEQYF	TGTGCCAGCAGCCTACAGGGGTCCTACGAGCAGTACTTC